Below are 9 T cell receptor beta chains sequenced from a single sample in a study of siplizumab effects on memory and regulatory T cells. The data were produced by immunoSEQ multiplex PCR, yet TCRdb's version contains in-frame clones alone and is incomplete. Among 70,000 to 90,000 clones, approximately 93% were seen once, and the ten largest hold roughly 4.7%. The sequenced sample was CD8+ T cells sorted from blood. These receptors were taken from a human donor in good health.

V usage is TRBV4-3 and J usage is TRBJ1-1; D is unresolved. V lost 1 base, J lost 4 bases, and 7 bases lay in between. Germline CDR1 and CDR2: LGHNA and YSLEER. This CDR3 is built from 13 residues. The CDR3 region is CASSQVWGTEAFF. CDR3 DNA sequence: TGCGCCAGCAGCCAAGTCTGGGGCACTGAAGCTTTCTTT.

The chain links TRBV5-1 to TRBJ2-1, with TRBD2 as a possible D gene (5 bases). Trimming removed 0 bases at V and 4 bases at J, with 11 bases between. CDR3 length: 15 residues. Germline V gives CDR1 SGHRS, CDR2 YFSETQ. In nucleotides, the CDR3 is TGCGCCAGCAGCTTGGTCTCTAGCTCTTACAATGAGCAGTTCTTC. Its translation is CASSLVSSSYNEQFF.

The chain has TRBV5-4 and TRBJ1-1, with D hard to call. The CDR3 totals 12 residues. V lost 2 bases to trimming and J lost 7 bases, with 9 bases between them. Germline CDR1 and CDR2: SGHNT and YYREEE (reference sequence). CDR3 amino acids: CASSFSTGEAFF. CDR3 in DNA: TGTGCCAGCAGCTTCTCAACGGGTGAAGCTTTCTTT.

The V and J genes are TRBV4-1 and TRBJ2-3, with 10 bases fitting TRBD2. Germline loops: CDR1 MGHRA, CDR2 YSYEKL. The ends lost 4 bases at V and 7 bases at J; junction bases unmatched: 11. The CDR3 spans 16 residues. The CDR3 loop reads CASSPTSGEMMNTQYF. CDR3 coding DNA: TGCGCCAGCAGCCCCACTAGCGGGGAAATGATGAATACGCAGTATTTT.

This clone was counted a single time. The chain carries TRBV7-9 and TRBJ2-7, with unresolved D. The CDR3 has 13 amino acids. The germline V gene has CDR1 SEHNR and CDR2 FQNEAQ (reference sequence). Trimming cost V 1 base and J 5 bases, with 9 bases left between them. CDR3 residues: CASSLGGRHEQYF. Written as DNA, the CDR3 is TGTGCCAGCAGCTTAGGTGGCAGGCACGAGCAGTACTTC.

This chain joins TRBV7-2 and TRBJ2-7, with 8 bases that match TRBD2. CDR1 and CDR2 from the germline V gene are SGHTA and FQGNSA. V was clipped by 1 base and J by 4 bases; unmatched bases: 3. The CDR3 length is 14 residues. The CDR3, as DNA: TGTGCCAGCAGCTTAGGCGGGGGGATGTACGAGCAGTACTTC. As protein: CASSLGGGMYEQYF.

This clone was seen a single time. The chain carries TRBV11-2 and TRBJ2-1; 7 bases line up with TRBD1. V was pared by 5 bases and J by 5 bases, with 6 bases of the junction left unmatched. Germline V gene data show CDR1 as SGHAT and CDR2 as FQNNGV. This CDR3 has 14 residues. This CDR3 reads CASSTRQGDNEQFF. The CDR3 DNA reads TGTGCCAGCAGCACACGACAGGGAGACAATGAGCAGTTCTTC.

The chain combines TRBV5-1 with TRBJ1-2; 7 bases agree with TRBD1. This CDR3 has 14 residues. The germline V gene encodes CDR1 SGHRS and CDR2 YFSETQ. Trimming removed 0 bases from V and 1 base from J; junction bases left unmatched: 0. The CDR3 here is CASSLGDSNYGYTF. CDR3 nucleotide sequence: TGCGCCAGCAGCTTGGGGGACAGTAACTATGGCTACACCTTC.

J is TRBJ2-6 and V is TRBV28; D not certain. Germline-derived CDR1 and CDR2 are MDHEN and SYDVKM. With 6 bases removed from V and 0 bases from J, the gap between germline ends came to 6 bases. The CDR3 is 14 residues long. CDR3 loop: CASRRGSGANVLTF. CDR3 bases: TGTGCCAGCAGGAGAGGCTCTGGGGCCAACGTCCTGACTTTC. The complete variable domain, with remaining parts taken from reference TRBV28 and TRBJ2-6, reads DVKVTQSSRYLVKRTGEKVFLECVQDMDHENMFWYRQDPGLGLRLIYFSYDVKMKEKGDIPEGYSVSREKKERFSLILESASTNQTSMYLCASRRGSGANVLTFGAGSRLTVL.